This T cell receptor beta chain was sequenced for a study of vaccination and CD4 T cells after COVID-19 (dated by TCRdb to 2021 to 2024). For context, the study as a whole: Every convalescent patient had a positive nasal swab PCR test for SARS-CoV-2, with mild disease in nine or ten patients and severe disease in one. The convalescent cohort included six males and four females, with two Hispanic individuals, seven Caucasians, two Asians and one multiracial person. Participants got two doses of the Pfizer-BioNTech BNT162b2 vaccine (n=8) or two doses of the Moderna mRNA-1273 vaccine (n=2). Post-COVID blood samples from convalescent patients were collected a median of around 110 days after diagnosis, with a range of 35 to 161 days. Post-vaccine blood samples were collected a median of approximately 72 days after the second vaccine dose, ranging from about 13 to 241 days. Overlapping spike peptide pools from SARS-CoV-2 and from the common cold coronaviruses HCoV-NL63, HCoV-OC43 and HCoV-229E were used as culture stimuli. In control cultures, a CEFX viral epitope pool was used as positive control, an HIV-1 Nef peptide pool was used as negative control, or no peptide was added. In under 13 COVID-19 convalescent patients and a handful of infection-naive healthy vaccine recipients, researchers compared the spike-specific CD4+ TCR repertoire from before mRNA vaccination with the repertoire from after. What the study reported, not specific to this receptor: Of the vaccine-specific clones in convalescent patients, 304 of 307, or nearly all, reacted only to SARS-CoV-2 spike and did not cross-react with common cold coronaviruses. Only a relatively small number of convalescent patients were included in the study, and early timepoints following natural infection were not analyzed. Among the post-vaccine SARS-CoV-2-reactive clones in convalescent patients, a median about 89% showed up only after vaccination, which suggests vaccine-specific priming. An increase in the median number of SARS-CoV-2-reactive clonotypes from around 20 after infection to roughly 38 after vaccination was observed, but the change was not found to be significant.

CDR1 and CDR2 are drawn from the germline V gene: KGHSH, LQKENI. From cysteine to phenylalanine, the CDR3 is 14 amino acids long. The read is trimmed to its CDR3 DNA, 42 bases read in frame from base 1. A distance of 7 bases separates the germline ends of V and J, which lose 1 base and 0 bases respectively. On this clonotype itself: What this receptor recognizes is not known. Base qualities are not provided; no much larger clone lies one nucleotide away.

The library came from PCR. TCR sequencing of DNA from cultured CD4+ T cells used the Oncomine TCR Beta short-read assay at the Johns Hopkins FTIC core. Genomic DNA was extracted from the cultured CD4+ T cells with the QIAamp micro DNA kit. The Oncomine TCR Beta libraries from cultured CD4+ T cells were pooled using unique dual indexes and then sequenced on an Illumina iSeq 100. In the paper's pipeline: Non-productive sequences were filtered out, and CDR3s that did not start with C, did not end with F or W, or were shorter than 7 amino acids were discarded. The MANAFEST web application identified antigen-specific clonotypes by comparing peptide-stimulated wells against reference wells and other culture wells. To be called positive, a clone needed an FDR below 0.05, an odds ratio above 5, and a productive frequency above 0.1% in at least two of three replicate wells. Clonotypes that were significantly expanded in both SARS-CoV-2 spike wells and at least one common cold coronavirus spike condition were defined as cross-reactive. CDR3 homology was assessed with Levenshtein distances (stringdist) and unrooted phylogenetic trees (ape) in R version 3.6.1. TCRdb reprocessing: public reads trimmed at Q25 with fastp, clones called with MiXCR, in-frame beta chains kept. Every entry covers one CDR3 protein and lists the most common genes and DNA from its rows. Clone size and V and J calls follow TCRdb, not the original study. Present in this sample are around 6,400 distinct CDR3 sequences, approximately 42% of which were seen just once. The leading ten clones occupy 20% to 25% of the sample.

The meaning of the sample's treatment or condition label: roughly 11-day PBMC culture with coronavirus spike peptide pools or control peptides (ViraFEST assay). The ViraFEST assay was used in the study, in which antigen-specific T cells were expanded with peptide pools and expanded clonotypes were subsequently identified by TCR sequencing. Positive SARS-CoV-2 PCR tests in the convalescent patients dated from March to December 2020, before Alpha, Beta and Delta variants emerged in the United States. PBMCs were cultured at approximately 2.1 million per well in IMDM supplemented with approximately 5% human AB serum and about 10 IU/ml IL-2, with approximately 10 ug/ml peptide pools added. Half of the culture medium was replaced with fresh IL-2-containing medium on days 3 and 7. CD4+ T cells were isolated after roughly nine days of culture through negative selection using the EasySep CD4+ T cell isolation kit. Ficoll-Paque Plus gradient centrifugation was used to isolate PBMCs from whole blood, and the isolated PBMCs were then either used fresh or cryopreserved at -140C. In general, triplicate wells were set up for every culture condition.

The chain was built from TRBV18 and TRBJ2-7, and perhaps TRBD2 as D gene, on 5 matching bases. This TCR came from a human donor who had recovered from COVID-19. Material: CD4+ T cells from blood, cultured in vitro. This receptor has the CDR3 CASSPLGGSYEQYF. At the DNA level, the sequence is TGTGCCAGCTCACCACTCGGAGGCTCCTACGAGCAGTACTTC.